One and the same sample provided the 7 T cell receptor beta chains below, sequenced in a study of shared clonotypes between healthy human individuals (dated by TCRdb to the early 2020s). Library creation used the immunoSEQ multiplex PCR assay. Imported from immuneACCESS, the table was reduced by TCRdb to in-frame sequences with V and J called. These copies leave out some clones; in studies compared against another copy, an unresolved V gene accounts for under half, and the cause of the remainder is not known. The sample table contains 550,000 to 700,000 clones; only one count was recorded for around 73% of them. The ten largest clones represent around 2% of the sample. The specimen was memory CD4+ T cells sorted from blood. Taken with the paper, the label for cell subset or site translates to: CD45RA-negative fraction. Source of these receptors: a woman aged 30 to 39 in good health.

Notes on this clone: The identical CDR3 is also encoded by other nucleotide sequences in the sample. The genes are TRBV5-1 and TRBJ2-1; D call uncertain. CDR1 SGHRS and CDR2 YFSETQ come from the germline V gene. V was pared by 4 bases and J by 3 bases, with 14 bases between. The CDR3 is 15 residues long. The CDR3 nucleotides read TGCGCCAGCAGCGCCGACTCTCTTGGCTACAATGAGCAGTTCTTC. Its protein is CASSADSLGYNEQFF.

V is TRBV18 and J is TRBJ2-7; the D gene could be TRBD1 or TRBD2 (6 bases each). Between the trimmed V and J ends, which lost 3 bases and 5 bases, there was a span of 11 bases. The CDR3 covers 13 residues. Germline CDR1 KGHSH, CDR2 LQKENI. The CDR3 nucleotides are TGTGCCAGCTCACCGCGAAGGGGGGACGAGCAGTACTTC. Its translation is CASSPRRGDEQYF. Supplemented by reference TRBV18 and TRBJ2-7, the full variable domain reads NAGVMQNPRHLVRRRGQEARLRCSPMKGHSHVYWYRQLPEEGLKFMVYLQKENIIDESGMPKERFSAEFPKEGPSILRIQQVVRGDSAAYFCASSPRRGDEQYFGPGTRLTVT.

CDR3 protein: CASSFATGTPNTEAFF. CDR3 DNA: TGTGCCAGCAGTTTTGCCACCGGGACACCAAACACTGAAGCTTTCTTT. The chain couples TRBV7-3 to TRBJ1-1; D perhaps matches TRBD1 (6 bases). CDR1 and CDR2 from the germline V gene are SGHTA and FQGTGA. Trimming took 6 bases from V and 2 from J, leaving 19 bases between them. The CDR3 runs to 16 residues.

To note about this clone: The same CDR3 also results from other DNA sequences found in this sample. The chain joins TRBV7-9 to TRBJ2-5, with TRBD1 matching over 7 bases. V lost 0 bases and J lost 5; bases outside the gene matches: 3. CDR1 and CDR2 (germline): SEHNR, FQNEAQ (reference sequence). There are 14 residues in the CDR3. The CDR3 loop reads CASSLAGGGETQYF. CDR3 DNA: TGTGCCAGCAGCTTAGCAGGGGGCGGGGAGACCCAGTACTTC.

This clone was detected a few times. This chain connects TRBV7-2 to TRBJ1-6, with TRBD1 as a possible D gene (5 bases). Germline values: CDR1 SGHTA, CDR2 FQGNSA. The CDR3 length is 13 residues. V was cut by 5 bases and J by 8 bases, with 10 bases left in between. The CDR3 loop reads CASSPWGDSPLHF. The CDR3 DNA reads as TGTGCCAGCAGCCCCTGGGGGGATTCACCCCTCCACTTT. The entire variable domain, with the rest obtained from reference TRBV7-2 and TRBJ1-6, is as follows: GAGVSQSPSNKVTEKGKDVELRCDPISGHTALYWYRQSLGQGLEFLIYFQGNSAPDKSGLPSDRFSAERTGGSVSTLTIQRTQQEDSAVYLCASSPWGDSPLHFGNGTRLTVT.

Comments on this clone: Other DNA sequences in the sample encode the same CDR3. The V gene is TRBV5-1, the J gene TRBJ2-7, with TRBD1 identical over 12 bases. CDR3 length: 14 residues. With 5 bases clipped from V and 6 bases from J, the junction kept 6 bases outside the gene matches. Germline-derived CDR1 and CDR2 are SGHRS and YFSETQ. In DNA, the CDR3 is TGCGCCAGCAGTCCCGGGACAGGGGGCCTCGAGCAGTACTTC. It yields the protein CASSPGTGGLEQYF.

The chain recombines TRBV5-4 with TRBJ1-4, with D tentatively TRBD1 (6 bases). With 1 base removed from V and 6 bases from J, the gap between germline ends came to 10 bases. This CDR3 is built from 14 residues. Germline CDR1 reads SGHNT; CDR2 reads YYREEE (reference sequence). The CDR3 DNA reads TGTGCCAGCAGCTTGTCGGAGGGGGATGAAAAACTGTTTTTT. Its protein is CASSLSEGDEKLFF.